This entry features one TCR beta chain sequence. Its antigen remains undetermined. Base qualities are missing; no much larger clone stands one base away. The cysteine opens and the phenylalanine closes a CDR3 of 17 amino acids. The DNA shown is the 51-base CDR3, in frame from base 1. Germline trimming: 0 bases from V, 2 bases from J; junction bases outside gene matches: 2. CDR1 and CDR2 are read off the germline V gene (reference sequence) as LNHDA and SQIVND. The data derive from a study of shared clonotypes between healthy human individuals (dated by TCRdb to the early 2020s). About the full investigation: The cohort comprised a couple of women and a few men aged 18 to 49 years. For each donor, three plates each were used for CD4 naive and CD4 memory, two plates were used for CD8 naive, and one plate was used for CD8 memory. The study deeply sequenced blood TCR repertoires of about 5 healthy adults to estimate repertoire size and the extent of clonotype sharing between individuals. Different laboratories and diverse techniques were used to prepare libraries and sequence TCR repertoires, to increase sequencing depth and limit assay-specific biases. Each donor's leukapheresis produced roughly between roughly 0.85 and 9 billion PBMCs. Beyond this particular receptor, the publication reports: Rarefaction of sorted-subset datasets indicated incomplete sequencing despite the large sequencing depth. Estimated clonotype richness was generally larger for naive than for memory subsets. Compared with non-shared clonotypes, clonotypes shared by all four sorted-subset donors had higher generation probabilities. When several donors were compared, the shared fraction of clonotypes was 5% to 6.5% for naive CD4, approximately 3.3% for naive CD8, 2% to 2.5% for memory CD4, and around 0.4% for memory CD8. Only blood was sampled, and tissue TCR repertoires likely differ from those in blood. Pairwise subsampling indicated that sequencing depth was expected to affect the degree of clonotype sharing among donors. Because the study included only a small number of donors, the genetic and exposure-history diversity represented was limited.

TCR CDR3 regions were amplified from genomic DNA by multiplex PCR using the deep immunoSEQ assay. Extracted genomic DNA from each cell subset was spread evenly across all wells of several immunoSEQ 96-well plates, with each plate serving as a replicate. Each replicate PCR for sorted subsets received approximately 220 ng genomic DNA, equal to roughly 30,000 T cell genomes. Purified libraries were measured with a Qubit 3.0 fluorometer, size-checked on a Bioanalyzer 2100, and measured again with the KAPA Library Quantification kit. Every immunoSEQ 96-well plate was sequenced on a separate single-read 150-cycle Illumina NextSeq 550 flow cell. The authors processed their data as follows. Because only junctional sequences without quality scores were contained in the immunoSEQ output, filtering matching that applied to full-length reads could not be performed. Sequences were annotated with PyIR, a Python wrapper for IgBLAST v1.9, and V/J genes and CDR3 were assigned using IMGT germline references. Reads were removed for weak V/J assignments (E-value above 1e-6), missing CDR3, stop codons, out-of-frame junctions, or ambiguous translated residues. V3J clonotypes were defined as sequences sharing the same inferred V gene, J gene, and CDR3 amino acid sequence. To compute the percentage overlap between repertoires, the number of shared unique clonotypes was divided by the size of the smaller repertoire. Repertoire richness was assessed with RTK rarefaction, the Chao1 estimator, and Recon v2.1 estimates of unobserved clonotypes. For all TCRbeta clonotypes obtained by the gDNA method from a few donors, generation probabilities were computed with OLGA. TCRdb holds this immuneACCESS table with in-frame rearrangements only. Some clones are missing; in checked studies, unresolved V genes explain under half, and the rest has no known cause. Clone size and V and J calls were adopted from that table, with D and trimming inferred from the DNA. Counted in this sample were about 360,000 clones; over 70% of them appeared once. The biggest ten clones account for about 10% of the sample.

The donors were healthy, HIV-negative adults who had no recently reported acute infections or vaccinations. Only Caucasian adults living in Nashville, Tennessee, USA were represented among the donors. CD4+ T cells were enriched by magnetic negative selection; naive cells were then positively selected on CD45RA, and the negative fraction formed the memory subset. After blood collection by leukapheresis, PBMCs were isolated using Ficoll-Histopaque density gradient centrifugation and then cryopreserved in the vapor phase of liquid nitrogen. Analytical flow cytometry was used to check the purity and quantity of each magnetically sorted T cell population. Genomic DNA was isolated from every sorted fraction and measured by UV absorbance on a Nanodrop 2000c.

The source is a man younger than 40 in good health. Sample: memory CD4+ T cells sorted from blood. Per the publication, the cell subset or site label means: CD45RA-negative fraction. The chain uses TRBV19 and TRBJ2-2, and TRBD2 matches 11 of the central bases. This receptor has the CDR3 CASSIEGLAVNTGELFF. DNA sequence: TGTGCCAGTAGTATAGAGGGACTAGCGGTAAACACCGGGGAGCTGTTTTTT. Joined to the reference TRBV19 and TRBJ2-2 proteins, this CDR3 gives the full variable domain: DGGITQSPKYLFRKEGQNVTLSCEQNLNHDAMYWYRQDPGQGLRLIYYSQIVNDFQKGDIAEGYSVSREKKESFPLTVTSAQKNPTAFYLCASSIEGLAVNTGELFFGEGSRLTVL.